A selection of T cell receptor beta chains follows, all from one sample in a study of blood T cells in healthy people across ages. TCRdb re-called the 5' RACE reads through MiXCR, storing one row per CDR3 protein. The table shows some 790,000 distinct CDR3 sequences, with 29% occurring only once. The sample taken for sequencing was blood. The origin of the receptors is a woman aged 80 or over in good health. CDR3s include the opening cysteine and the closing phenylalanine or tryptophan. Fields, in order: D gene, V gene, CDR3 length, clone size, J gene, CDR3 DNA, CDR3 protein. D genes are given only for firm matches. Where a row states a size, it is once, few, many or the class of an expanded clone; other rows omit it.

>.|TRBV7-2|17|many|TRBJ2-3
TGTGCCAGCAGCCCGACCCCCCGTCTCGACCGCACAGATACGCAGTATTTT
CASSPTPRLDRTDTQYF
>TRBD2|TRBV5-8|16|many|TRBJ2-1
TGTGCCAGCAGCTTACAGCGGGGGGTTTGGGGCAATGAGCAGTTCTTC
CASSLQRGVWGNEQFF
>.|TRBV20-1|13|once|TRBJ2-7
TGCAGTGCTAGATCCCCCGAGATAGCCGAGCAGTACTTC
CSARSPEIAEQYF
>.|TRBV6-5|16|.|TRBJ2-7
TGTGCCAGCAGTTACTCGGAAGAGCGAATCTCCTACGAGCAGTACTTC
CASSYSEERISYEQYF
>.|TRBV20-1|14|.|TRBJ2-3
TGCAGTGCTGAGCCCTTTGGGACCACAGATACGCAGTATTTT
CSAEPFGTTDTQYF
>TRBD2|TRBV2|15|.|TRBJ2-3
TGTACCAGCTCCGAGAGGACTAGCGACACAGATACGCAGTATTTT
CTSSERTSDTDTQYF
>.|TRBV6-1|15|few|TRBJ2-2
TGTGCCAGCAGTCTCATAGGGGCCGACACCGGGGAGCTGTTTTTT
CASSLIGADTGELFF
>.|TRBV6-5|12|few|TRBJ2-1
TGTGCCAGCAGTTACGGGGCGAATGAGCAGTTCTTC
CASSYGANEQFF
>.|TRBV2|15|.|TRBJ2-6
TGTGCCAGCACCGACAGGGACTTTGGGGCCAACGTCCGGACTTTC
CASTDRDFGANVRTF
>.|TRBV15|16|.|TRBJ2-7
TGTGCCACCAGCAGAGATGGTGCGCGGGGAGCCTACGAGCAGTACTTC
CATSRDGARGAYEQYF
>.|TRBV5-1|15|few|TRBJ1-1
TGCGCCAGCAGCCCAAACAGGGTGGTGAACACTGAAGCTTTCTTT
CASSPNRVVNTEAFF
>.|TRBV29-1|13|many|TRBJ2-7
TGCAGCGTTGAAAGGGAGGGGGGAGACGAGCAGTACTTC
CSVEREGGDEQYF
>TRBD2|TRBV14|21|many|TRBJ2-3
TGTGCCAGCAGCCGGGACTTGAGATATGGAGCGGGGGATCACGGCGCAGATACGCAGTATTTT
CASSRDLRYGAGDHGADTQYF
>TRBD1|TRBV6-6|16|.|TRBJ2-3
TGTGCCAGCAGTTACCCCGGACAGGGGCGCACAGATACGCAGTATTTT
CASSYPGQGRTDTQYF
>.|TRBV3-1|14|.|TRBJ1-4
TGTGCCAGCAGCCAAGGTGGGGCTAATGAAAAACTGTTTTTT
CASSQGGANEKLFF
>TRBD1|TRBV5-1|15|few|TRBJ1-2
TGCGCCAGCAGCTGGGGGACAGGGGAGGACTATGGCTACACCTTC
CASSWGTGEDYGYTF
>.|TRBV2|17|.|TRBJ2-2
TGTGCCAGCAGTGTTAGAAGCGGGACAACGAACACCGGGGAGCTGTTTTTT
CASSVRSGTTNTGELFF
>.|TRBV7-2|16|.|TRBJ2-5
TGTGCCAGCAGCTTAGGGGGTGGCAGGGGTTCAGAGACCCAGTACTTC
CASSLGGGRGSETQYF
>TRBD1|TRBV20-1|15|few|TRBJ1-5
TGCAGTGCATGGGGACAGCCCAGGGGGGTTCAGCCCCAGCATTTT
CSAWGQPRGVQPQHF
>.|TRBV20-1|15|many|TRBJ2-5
TGCAGTGCAACAGGACAGCGCGATCTCCAAGAGACCCAGTACTTC
CSATGQRDLQETQYF
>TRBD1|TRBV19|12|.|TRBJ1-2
TGTGCCATAGGACAGGGTGGCTATGGCTACACCTTC
CAIGQGGYGYTF
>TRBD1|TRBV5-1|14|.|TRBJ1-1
TGCGCCAGCAGCTTGAATCCGGGACAGTCTGAAGCTTTCTTT
CASSLNPGQSEAFF
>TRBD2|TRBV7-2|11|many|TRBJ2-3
TGTGCCAGCGGGGGAGGGGATACGCAGTATTTT
CASGGGDTQYF
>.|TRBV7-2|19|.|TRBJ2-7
TGTACCAGCAGCTTACTCCCTTTCCCTCGGGACCAATTCTCCTACGAGCAGTACTTC
CTSSLLPFPRDQFSYEQYF
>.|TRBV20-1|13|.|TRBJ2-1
TGCAGTGCTAATCAGGACATCTACAATGAGCAGTTCTTC
CSANQDIYNEQFF
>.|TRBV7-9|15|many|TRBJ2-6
TGTGCCAGCAGCTTAATTAGGGCTGGGGCCAACGTCCTGACTTTC
CASSLIRAGANVLTF
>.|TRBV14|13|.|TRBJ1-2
TGTGCCAGCAGCCCCAGGGTAGGGGTTGGCTACACCTTC
CASSPRVGVGYTF
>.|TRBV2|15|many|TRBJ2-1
TGTGCCAGCAGTGATACGGGAGATTCCTACAATGAGCAGTTCTTC
CASSDTGDSYNEQFF
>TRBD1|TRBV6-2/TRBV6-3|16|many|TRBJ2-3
TGTGCCAGCAGTTACCCGGGACAGAAAAACACAGATACGCAGTATTTT
CASSYPGQKNTDTQYF
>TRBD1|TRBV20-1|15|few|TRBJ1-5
TGCAGTGCGGTCACAGGGGAGATACGCAATCAGCCCCAGCATTTT
CSAVTGEIRNQPQHF
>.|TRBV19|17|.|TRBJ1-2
TGTGCCAGTAGTATAAGTTCGGGTGTGCCCGACCCCTATGGCTACACCTTC
CASSISSGVPDPYGYTF
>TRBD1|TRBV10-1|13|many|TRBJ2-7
TGCGCCAGCAGTGCGACAGGGATTCACGAGCAGTACTTC
CASSATGIHEQYF
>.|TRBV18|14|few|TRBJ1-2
TGTGCCAGCTCACCCCGGGACGGAGTCTATGGCTACACCTTC
CASSPRDGVYGYTF
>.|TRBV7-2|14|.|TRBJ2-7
TGTGCCAGCAGCTTTCCCTTAGGGTCCTACGAGCAGTACTTC
CASSFPLGSYEQYF
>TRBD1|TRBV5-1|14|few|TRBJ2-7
TGCGCCAGCAGCTTAAGGGACAGGTCGGACGAGCAGTACTTC
CASSLRDRSDEQYF
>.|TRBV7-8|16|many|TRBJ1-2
TGTGCCAGCAGCCCAATGCTCGGGTTCCTCGACTATGGCTACACCTTC
CASSPMLGFLDYGYTF
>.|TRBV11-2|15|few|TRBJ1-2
TGTGCCAGCAGCCCGGGCGGGGGGAAATCTTATGGCTACACCTTC
CASSPGGGKSYGYTF
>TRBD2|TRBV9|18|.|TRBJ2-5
TGTGCCAGCAGCGTAGGCCTAGCGGGGGAACCCTCTCAAGAGACCCAGTACTTC
CASSVGLAGEPSQETQYF
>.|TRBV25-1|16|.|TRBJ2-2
TGTGCCAGCAGTGAAAATTGGGCAGGGAACACCGGGGAGCTGTTTTTT
CASSENWAGNTGELFF
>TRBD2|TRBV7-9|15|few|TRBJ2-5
TGTGCCAGCAGCTTAGACGGGGTCGGGGGGGAGACCCAGTACTTC
CASSLDGVGGETQYF
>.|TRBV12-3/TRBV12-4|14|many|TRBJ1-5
TGTGCCAGCAGTACCTCACAGGGCTCTGGGCCCCAGCATTTT
CASSTSQGSGPQHF
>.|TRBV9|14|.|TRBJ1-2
TGTGCCAGCAGCCCCCGCAGGGACCGATATGGCTACACCTTC
CASSPRRDRYGYTF
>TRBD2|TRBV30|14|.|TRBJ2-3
TGTGCCTGGAGTCGGACTAGCGGACCAGATACGCAGTATTTT
CAWSRTSGPDTQYF
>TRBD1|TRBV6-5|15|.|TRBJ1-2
TGTGCCAGCAGCAGGGACAGCCGGGGTGTGTATGGCTACACCTTC
CASSRDSRGVYGYTF
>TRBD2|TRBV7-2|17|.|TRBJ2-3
TGTGCCAGCAGCTTAGCGGCTAGCGGGGGGGCTACAGATACGCAGTATTTT
CASSLAASGGATDTQYF
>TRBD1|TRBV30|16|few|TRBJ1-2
TGTGCCTGCCGAGTCCGGGACAGGGGAGGAGGGAGTGGCTACACCTTC
CACRVRDRGGGSGYTF
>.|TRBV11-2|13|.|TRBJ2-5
TGTGCCAGCAGCTTAGAACTGAGGAATTTCCCGTACTTC
CASSLELRNFPYF
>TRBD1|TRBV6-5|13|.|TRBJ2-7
TGTGCCAGCAGTTACTCAGGGACAGGGGAGCAGTACTTC
CASSYSGTGEQYF